Following are 20 T cell receptor beta chains from one sample sequenced in a study of T cells after yellow fever vaccination. TCRdb independently ran MiXCR on the 5' RACE reads; one entry per CDR3 protein. The sample lists more than 95,000 distinct CDR3 sequences, 7.2% occurring once. Source: CD4+ T cells sorted from PBMCs, taken about 41 days after the first yellow fever vaccination. The receptors originated from a man aged 18 to 35 who received the YFV17D yellow fever vaccine.

Worth noting for this clonotype: A much larger clone is a single base away; this may be a read error. V usage is TRBV6-1 and J usage is TRBJ2-5, with D possibly TRBD1 on 5 matching bases. Trimming cost V 2 bases and J 4 bases, with 17 bases left between them. Germline CDR1 MNHNS, CDR2 SASEGT. The CDR3 consists of 16 residues. CDR3 bases: TGTGCCAGCAGTGAACATGGGGCGCTGAATGGAGAGACCCAGTACTTC. Translation gives CASSEHGALNGETQYF.

At least ten counts were recorded for this clonotype. V usage is TRBV20-1 and J usage is TRBJ1-3; D remains unclear. Germline CDR1 is DFQATT and CDR2 is SNEGSKA (reference sequence). The CDR3 spans 14 residues. V was cut by 6 bases and J by 4 bases, with 16 bases left in between. The CDR3 bases are TGCAGTGCCATAAAGTCGGTGGACGGAAACACCATATATTTT. Translation gives CSAIKSVDGNTIYF.

This clonotype has just a few counts. This chain links TRBV20-1 with TRBJ2-7, with 7 bases lining up with TRBD2. The CDR3 has 14 amino acids. The germline V gene encodes CDR1 DFQATT and CDR2 SNEGSKA (reference sequence). V dropped 6 bases and J dropped 0; count of bases not matched to a gene: 8. CDR3 nucleotides: TGCAGTGCAGCCGGGGGAGGGAACTCCTACGAGCAGTACGTC. Translating it yields CSAAGGGNSYEQYV.

In its sample, this clonotype was seen many times. This rearrangement joins TRBV29-1 to TRBJ2-5; D perhaps matches TRBD2 (7 bases). The CDR3 runs 15 residues. Germline V gene lookup returns CDR1 SQVTM and CDR2 ANQGSEA. Trimming left V 0 bases short and J 2 bases short, with 13 bases between. The DNA of the CDR3 is TGCAGCGTTGAAGACCCCAGGGGAGGGCAAGAGACCCAGTACTTC. Translating it yields CSVEDPRGGQETQYF. The complete variable domain, with remaining parts taken from reference TRBV29-1 and TRBJ2-5, reads SAVISQKPSRDICQRGTSLTIQCQVDSQVTMMFWYRQQPGQSLTLIATANQGSEATYESGFVIDKFPISRPNLTFSTLTVSNMSPEDSSIYLCSVEDPRGGQETQYFGPGTRLLVL.

This sequence joins TRBV5-1 and TRBJ2-1; D perhaps matches TRBD2 (6 bases). In germline, CDR1 is SGHRS, CDR2 YFSETQ. Trimming shortened V by 0 bases and J by 7 bases, and 8 bases separated the two germline ends. CDR3 length: 13 residues. The DNA of the CDR3 is TGCGCCAGCAGCTTGGCCGGGGGAAATGAGCAGTTCTTC. This sequence encodes CASSLAGGNEQFF. The full variable domain, its missing parts supplied by reference TRBV5-1 and TRBJ2-1, is KAGVTQTPRYLIKTRGQQVTLSCSPISGHRSVSWYQQTPGQGLQFLFEYFSETQRNKGNFPGRFSGRQFSNSRSEMNVSTLELGDSALYLCASSLAGGNEQFFGPGTRLTVL.

This clonotype was observed many times. This chain connects TRBV6-2 or TRBV6-3 to TRBJ1-6, with a tentative D call TRBD1 (5 bases). The V gene lost 0 bases and the J gene lost 2 bases, with 23 bases spanning the gap. Per the germline V gene, CDR1 is MNHEY and CDR2 is SVGEGT. The CDR3 length is 21 residues. The CDR3 sequence: CASSYSDPGLHRRTYNSPLHF. DNA of the CDR3: TGTGCCAGCAGTTACTCGGACCCGGGACTTCACCGCAGGACCTATAATTCACCCCTCCACTTT.

This clonotype showed up many times. The CDR3 protein is CASSHAGLGKTQYF. CDR3 DNA: TGCGCCAGCAGCCATGCCGGGCTCGGGAAGACCCAGTACTTC. The rearrangement uses TRBV4-3 and TRBJ2-5, with a tentative D call TRBD2 (5 bases). The germline V gene has CDR1 LGHNA and CDR2 YSLEER. V was shortened by 3 bases and J by 6 bases, with 14 bases between the two germline ends. The CDR3 has 14 residues.

This clonotype was seen many times. This chain connects TRBV5-8 to TRBJ1-5; unclear D gene. Germline V lookup: CDR1 SGHTS, CDR2 YDEGEE. V lost 5 bases and J lost 5, with 11 bases in between. The CDR3 loop spans 13 amino acids. CDR3 in DNA: TGTGCCAGCAGGACCGACACGTATCAGCCCCAGCATTTT. Protein: CASRTDTYQPQHF.

This clonotype was seen ten or more times. The chain links TRBV5-5 to TRBJ2-7; D is perhaps TRBD1 (6 bases). Germline values: CDR1 SGHKS, CDR2 YYEKEE (reference sequence). The CDR3 runs to 13 residues. V lost 4 bases and J 6 bases, leaving 14 bases between the germline ends. As DNA, the CDR3 is TGTGCCAGCAGCCAACAACAGGGTACCGAGCAGTACGTC. Translated, it gives CASSQQQGTEQYV.

This clonotype has at least ten counts. The chain recombines TRBV5-1 with TRBJ2-6; no firm D call. Germline V lookup: CDR1 SGHRS, CDR2 YFSETQ. CDR3 length: 15 residues. The V gene lost 5 bases and the J gene lost 2 bases, with 11 bases spanning the gap. The CDR3 here is CASRFEAAGANVLTF. CDR3 in DNA: TGCGCCAGCAGATTTGAGGCAGCTGGGGCCAACGTCCTGACTTTC.

The table lists this clonotype with many counts. The J gene is TRBJ1-1, the V gene TRBV12-3 or TRBV12-4; D is possibly TRBD1 (6 bases). The CDR3 covers 13 residues. Trimming left V 7 bases short and J 0 bases short, with 9 bases between. CDR3 in amino acids: CASKRTVNTEAFF. The CDR3, as DNA: TGTGCCAGCAAGAGGACAGTGAACACTGAAGCTTTCTTT.

The rearrangement links TRBV20-1 to TRBJ2-7, with 11 bases identical to TRBD1. The CDR3 has 15 amino acids. Germline CDR1 is DFQATT and CDR2 is SNEGSKA (reference sequence). Unmatched junction bases numbered 11, after V lost 5 bases and J lost 5 bases. The CDR3 reads CSASNRDRGFHEQYF. As DNA, the CDR3 is TGCAGTGCTTCTAACCGGGACAGGGGGTTCCACGAGCAGTACTTC.

This clonotype was seen ten or more times. CDR3 nucleotides: TGTGCCAGCACTAAAGGCCGCCTCACAGATACGCAGTATTTT. This gives the protein CASTKGRLTDTQYF. This chain links TRBV2 with TRBJ2-3; D ambiguous. The germline V gene encodes CDR1 SNHLY and CDR2 FYNNEI. The CDR3 has 14 residues. With 7 bases removed from V and 2 bases from J, the gap between germline ends came to 13 bases.

In its sample, this clonotype was seen many times. The chain combines TRBV6-1 with TRBJ2-3, with a possible D match to TRBD2 (6 bases). The CDR3 extends over 15 amino acids. Germline CDR1 is MNHNS and CDR2 is SASEGT. Trimming stripped 6 bases from V and 4 bases from J, with 17 bases between. DNA of the CDR3: TGTGCCAGCAGACTTAGCGGCACCGGCGCAGATACGCAGTATTTT. Translating gives CASRLSGTGADTQYF.

This clonotype was seen many times. This sequence joins TRBV5-1 and TRBJ2-2; maybe TRBD2 (6 bases). Trimming removed 0 bases from V and 7 bases from J, with 13 bases in between. The CDR3 covers 15 residues. Germline V lookup: CDR1 SGHRS, CDR2 YFSETQ. The DNA for the CDR3 is TGCGCCAGCAGCTTGGCGACTAGTCGCGGCGGGGAGCTGTTTTTT. Residues: CASSLATSRGGELFF.

In this sample, this clonotype turned up many times. V and J are TRBV4-2 and TRBJ2-3; D ambiguous. V lost 0 bases and J lost 9, with 4 bases in between. The CDR3 is 11 amino acids. Germline V gene lookup returns CDR1 LGHNA and CDR2 YNFKEQ. The CDR3 here is CASSQDGTQYF. For the CDR3, the DNA is TGTGCCAGCAGCCAAGATGGGACGCAGTATTTT.

This clonotype was detected only a few times. This chain links TRBV4-2 with TRBJ1-1; D unclear. This CDR3 has 15 amino acids. CDR1 and CDR2 (germline): LGHNA, YNFKEQ. Trimming pared 1 base from V and 3 bases from J, leaving 12 bases between. The CDR3: CASSQVLGWDTEAFF. DNA for the CDR3: TGTGCCAGCAGCCAAGTTTTGGGATGGGACACTGAAGCTTTCTTT.

The chain links TRBV20-1 to TRBJ2-7, with TRBD1 matching 11 bases. The CDR3 extends over 14 amino acids. CDR1 and CDR2 (germline): DFQATT, SNEGSKA (reference sequence). The V and J ends lost 6 bases and 4 bases, in that order; junction bases with no gene match: 8. The CDR3 region has the DNA TGCAGTGCGACCACCGGGACAGGGGGTTACGAGCAGTACTTC. Protein product: CSATTGTGGYEQYF.

This clonotype was seen at least ten times. The chain carries TRBV5-1 and TRBJ2-7, with D hard to call. The V gene lost 4 bases and the J gene lost 0 bases, with 5 bases spanning the gap. This CDR3 has 12 amino acids. The germline CDR1 and CDR2 sequences are SGHRS and YFSETQ. The CDR3 sequence: CASSQNSYEQYF. CDR3 DNA: TGCGCCAGCAGCCAAAACTCCTACGAGCAGTACTTC.

This clonotype was seen ten or more times. The rearrangement uses TRBV7-2 and TRBJ1-1; a possible D gene is TRBD1 (5 bases). This CDR3 is built from 15 residues. The germline V gene encodes CDR1 SGHTA and CDR2 FQGNSA. Trimming took off 5 bases at V and 1 base at J, with 14 bases between the two ends. The CDR3 nucleotides read TGTGCCAGCAGCCCGGGACTAGCAAAGAACACTGAAGCTTTCTTT. Protein: CASSPGLAKNTEAFF. The complete variable domain, with remaining parts taken from reference TRBV7-2 and TRBJ1-1, reads GAGVSQSPSNKVTEKGKDVELRCDPISGHTALYWYRQSLGQGLEFLIYFQGNSAPDKSGLPSDRFSAERTGGSVSTLTIQRTQQEDSAVYLCASSPGLAKNTEAFFGQGTRLTVV.